Each of the 13 T cell receptor beta chains below was sequenced from the same sample in a study of blood T cell repertoires in COVID-19. The assay was immunoSEQ multiplex PCR, and TCRdb's table has in-frame clones only and misses some. The sample includes over 150,000 clones, approximately 85% of them seen just once. Sequenced material: PBMCs or T cells enriched from blood (not recorded which). These TCRs come from a woman under 30 who had recovered from COVID-19.

This sequence joins TRBV18 and TRBJ1-1; D may be TRBD1 (5 bases). The CDR3 totals 14 residues. Germline values: CDR1 KGHSH, CDR2 LQKENI. Trimming stripped 3 bases from V and 3 bases from J, with 11 bases between. The CDR3: CASSPGQSDTEAFF. CDR3 sequence (DNA): TGTGCCAGCTCACCGGGGCAGTCCGACACTGAAGCTTTCTTT.

The rearrangement links TRBV5-1 to TRBJ2-2, with 11 positions matching TRBD2. Losses at the gene ends were 4 bases for V and 0 bases for J; bases not matched to a gene: 8. Germline CDR1 SGHRS, CDR2 YFSETQ. The CDR3 totals 18 residues. The CDR3: CASSPGLAGFSNTGELFF. CDR3 sequence (DNA): TGCGCCAGCAGCCCCGGACTAGCGGGCTTCTCGAACACCGGGGAGCTGTTTTTT.

This clone was seen a single time. The rearrangement links TRBV18 to TRBJ2-4; 8 nucleotides match TRBD1. The junction had 10 bases not matched to a gene; V was cut back by 6 bases and J by 0 bases. CDR1 and CDR2 from the germline V gene are KGHSH and LQKENI. CDR3 length: 17 residues. CDR3: CASSNPRTGIAKNIQYF. CDR3 nucleotides: TGTGCCAGCTCCAACCCGAGGACAGGGATAGCCAAAAACATTCAGTACTTC.

The CDR3 bases are TGTGCCAGCAGCTTAGGCGGGGGGGCGACAGATACGCAGTATTTT. Amino acid sequence: CASSLGGGATDTQYF. V gene TRBV7-2 combines with J gene TRBJ2-3; 9 nucleotides align to TRBD2. CDR3 length equals 15 residues. After removal of 1 base from V and 3 bases from J, the junction contained 2 bases not matched to a gene. The germline V gene encodes CDR1 SGHTA and CDR2 FQGNSA.

The chain couples TRBV10-3 to TRBJ2-3; TRBD2 is a possible D gene (6 bases). In germline, CDR1 is ENHRY, CDR2 SYGVKD. V lost 11 bases and J 1 base, leaving 13 bases between the germline ends. This CDR3 region has 13 residues. CDR3 protein: CAPRGVRTDTQYF. CDR3 nucleotide sequence: TGTGCCCCGCGGGGAGTTCGCACAGATACGCAGTATTTT.

This sequence joins TRBV6-2 or TRBV6-3 and TRBJ1-2, with D possibly being TRBD1 (6 bases). Germline V CDR1 and CDR2: MNHEY, SVGEGT. This CDR3 contains 13 residues. V was pared by 5 bases and J by 8 bases, with 15 bases between. Here the CDR3 reads CASSRTERTGYTF. CDR3 in DNA: TGTGCCAGCAGTCGGACAGAAAGAACCGGCTACACCTTC.

The rearrangement links TRBV30 to TRBJ2-2, with 10 positions matching TRBD2. Germline V gene lookup returns CDR1 GTSNPN and CDR2 SVGIG (reference sequence). The length of the CDR3 is 16 residues. V shed 0 bases and J 5 bases; nucleotides not matched to a gene: 6. The CDR3 region is CAWSVLASGRTGELFF. The CDR3 coding sequence is TGTGCCTGGAGTGTACTTGCTAGCGGGAGAACCGGGGAGCTGTTTTTT.

The chain is built from TRBV2 and TRBJ2-5, with D perhaps TRBD2 (5 bases). V lost 4 bases and J 1 base, leaving 22 bases between the germline ends. Germline V gene lookup returns CDR1 SNHLY and CDR2 FYNNEI. The CDR3 length is 18 residues. This chain's CDR3 is CASSGWLLSGKGQETQYF. The DNA of the CDR3 is TGTGCCAGCAGTGGGTGGCTTCTCTCGGGGAAGGGCCAAGAGACCCAGTACTTC. The full variable domain, with the rest looked up from reference TRBV2 and TRBJ2-5, is EPEVTQTPSHQVTQMGQEVILRCVPISNHLYFYWYRQILGQKVEFLVSFYNNEISEKSEIFDDQFSVERPDGSNFTLKIRSTKLEDSAMYFCASSGWLLSGKGQETQYFGPGTRLLVL.

The chain recombines TRBV28 with TRBJ2-6; D unresolved. The ends were cut back, 3 bases at V and 2 bases at J, with 2 bases in the middle. The length of the CDR3 is 13 residues. CDR1 is MDHEN, CDR2 SYDVKM, per germline. The CDR3 DNA sequence: TGTGCCAGCAGTTTTACTGGGGCCAACGTCCTGACTTTC. It translates to CASSFTGANVLTF.

The chain uses TRBV6-2 or TRBV6-3 and TRBJ2-7; D possibly corresponds to TRBD2 (6 bases). Trimming cost V 4 bases and J 0 bases, with 16 bases left between them. CDR3 length: 16 amino acids. Germline V gene lookup returns CDR1 MNHEY and CDR2 SVGEGT. The CDR3 is CASSSFVSGSSYEQYF. In DNA form, the CDR3 reads TGTGCCAGCAGTTCGTTCGTTTCCGGGAGCTCCTACGAGCAGTACTTC.

The chain joins TRBV10-1 to TRBJ2-1, with 13 bases that match TRBD2. The CDR3 sequence is 13 residues long. V shed 8 bases and J 8 bases; nucleotides not matched to a gene: 3. The V gene's germline CDR1 is WNHNN and CDR2 SYGVQD (reference sequence). The CDR3 loop is CASGTSGTYEQFF. CDR3 DNA sequence: TGCGCCAGCGGGACTAGCGGGACATATGAGCAGTTCTTC.

V usage is TRBV28 and J usage is TRBJ1-1; 8 positions agree with TRBD1. The V segment lost 3 bases and the J segment 11 bases; nucleotides outside the gene matches: 5. The germline gives CDR1 MDHEN, CDR2 SYDVKM. The CDR3 has 12 residues. The CDR3 here is CASSFYRQGAFF. The CDR3 coding sequence is TGTGCCAGCAGTTTCTACAGACAGGGGGCTTTCTTT.

In its sample, this clone was seen once. This rearrangement joins TRBV21-1 to TRBJ1-2. TRBV21-1 corresponds to a pseudogene. The CDR3 loop spans 16 amino acids. The CDR3 DNA follows: TGTGCCAGCAGCAAAGCGGGGGGACTAGATTGGTATGGCTACACCTTC. This encodes CASSKAGGLDWYGYTF.